This passage covers 32 T cell receptor beta chains from one sample sequenced in a study of T cell repertoires in cytomegalovirus infection. TCRdb re-called the reads through MiXCR, storing one row per CDR3 protein. Here the sample spans roughly 760,000 distinct CDR3 sequences, about a third being singletons. Sequenced sample: PBMCs. These TCRs come from a human donor in good health (CMV status not recorded). Some clones in this sample may be carry-over from other donors' samples.

This clonotype was seen more than once but under ten times. This chain connects TRBV10-3 to TRBJ2-1; 12 bases agree with TRBD1. This CDR3 has 16 residues. The germline V gene encodes CDR1 ENHRY and CDR2 SYGVKD. The trim removed 5 bases at V and 8 bases at J, leaving 10 bases unmatched. The CDR3, as DNA: TGTGCCATCAGTCTGGCCTCCGGGACAGGGGGCGATGAGCAGTTCTTC. Its protein is CAISLASGTGGDEQFF.

This chain links TRBV28 with TRBJ2-5, with D hard to call. Germline V gene lookup returns CDR1 MDHEN and CDR2 SYDVKM. The CDR3 loop spans 15 amino acids. V was trimmed by 5 bases and J by 1 base, leaving 14 bases between them. CDR3 DNA sequence: TGTGCCAGCAGTGGGCCCGACACGTTCCAAGAGACCCAGTACTTC. Translating it yields CASSGPDTFQETQYF.

Many counts were recorded for this clonotype. The chain is built from TRBV28 and TRBJ1-2, with 10 nucleotides matching TRBD1. CDR1 and CDR2 from the germline V gene are MDHEN and SYDVKM. The V and J ends lost 6 bases and 5 bases, in that order; junction bases with no gene match: 6. The CDR3 runs to 14 residues. CDR3 loop: CASSPRDRGYGYTF. The CDR3 nucleotides read TGTGCCAGCAGCCCCCGGGACAGGGGTTATGGCTACACCTTC.

Ten or more counts support this clonotype. The chain is built from TRBV7-2 and TRBJ1-3, with D hard to call. Germline CDR1 reads SGHTA; CDR2 reads FQGNSA. Trimming left V 2 bases short and J 1 base short, with 6 bases between. The CDR3 is made up of 14 amino acids. Written as DNA, the CDR3 is TGTGCCAGCAGCTTACAGGTTTCTGGAAACACCATATATTTT. Protein product: CASSLQVSGNTIYF.

The chain recombines TRBV19 with TRBJ2-7; TRBD2 aligns across 7 bases. Germline CDR1 reads LNHDA; CDR2 reads SQIVND (reference sequence). With V trimmed by 3 bases and J by 2 bases, 1 base remained unmatched. The CDR3 length is 13 residues. The CDR3 sequence: CASSMAGAYEQYF. In DNA form, the CDR3 reads TGTGCCAGTAGTATGGCGGGAGCCTACGAGCAGTACTTC.

The DNA of the CDR3 is TGTGCCAGCAGCTTGCAGGGAATGGGACAGCCCCAGCATTTT. Translating it yields CASSLQGMGQPQHF. The chain carries TRBV5-4 and TRBJ1-5, with D maybe TRBD1 (5 bases). From germline, CDR1 is SGHNT and CDR2 YYREEE (reference sequence). V was cut by 1 base and J by 7 bases, with 12 bases left in between. This CDR3 has 14 amino acids.

This clonotype has a handful of counts. V and J are TRBV19 and TRBJ1-1; tentative D call: TRBD1 (6 bases). The CDR3 loop spans 17 amino acids. Germline V CDR1 and CDR2: LNHDA, SQIVND (reference sequence). Between the trimmed V and J ends, which lost 6 bases and 7 bases, there was a span of 27 bases. The CDR3 DNA sequence: TGTGCCAGTAGCATTTCTCGGTCCACAGGGTTACTTCATGAAGCTTTCTTT. Amino acids: CASSISRSTGLLHEAFF.

This clonotype has a single count. The DNA of the CDR3 is TGTGCCAGCAGTGAAGCGCACCGGACAGGGGGCTACGAGCAGTACTTC. Translating gives CASSEAHRTGGYEQYF. The chain employs TRBV6-1 and TRBJ2-7; 10 nucleotides align to TRBD1. The trim removed 0 bases at V and 3 bases at J, leaving 5 bases unmatched. The CDR3 has 16 residues. Germline CDR1 and CDR2: MNHNS and SASEGT.

This clonotype has at least ten counts. CDR3 amino acids: CASSLGTGFTDTQYF. CDR3 coding DNA: TGTGCCAGCAGCTTAGGAACAGGGTTCACAGATACGCAGTATTTT. V usage is TRBV7-6 and J usage is TRBJ2-3; tentatively, D is TRBD1 (6 bases). The CDR3 loop spans 15 amino acids. Trimming removed 1 base at V and 2 bases at J, with 10 bases between. From germline, CDR1 is SGHVS and CDR2 FNYEAQ. Together with reference TRBV7-6 and TRBJ2-3, the CDR3 gives the full variable domain: GAGVSQSPRYKVTKRGQDVALRCDPISGHVSLYWYRQALGQGPEFLTYFNYEAQQDKSGLPNDRFSAERPEGSISTLTIQRTEQRDSAMYRCASSLGTGFTDTQYFGPGTRLTVL.

This sequence joins TRBV7-3 and TRBJ1-2; a possible D gene is TRBD1 (6 bases). V gave up 1 base and J gave up 5 bases, with 14 bases separating them. The CDR3 runs 15 residues. Germline V gene data show CDR1 as SGHTA and CDR2 as FQGTGA. As DNA, the CDR3 is TGTGCCAGCAGCTTAAAGGGAGGACAGCAGTATGGCTACACCTTC. This encodes CASSLKGGQQYGYTF.

The chain links TRBV14 to TRBJ2-7; the match to TRBD2 covers 8 bases. Germline CDR1 reads SGHDN; CDR2 reads FVKESK. The CDR3 is 14 residues long. After removal of 1 base from V and 4 bases from J, the junction contained 3 bases not matched to a gene. CDR3 in DNA: TGTGCCAGCAGCCAAGGGCCGGGGGGGTACGAGCAGTACTTC. It translates to CASSQGPGGYEQYF.

The CDR3 DNA follows: TGTGCCAGCAGTGCCATGAAACTAGCGGGAGGGCCCTCCTACAATGAGCAGTTCTTC. It translates to CASSAMKLAGGPSYNEQFF. V and J are TRBV6-2 or TRBV6-3 and TRBJ2-1, with TRBD2 identical over 13 bases. With 5 bases clipped from V and 0 bases from J, the junction kept 10 bases outside the gene matches. The CDR3 loop spans 19 amino acids. Per the germline V gene, CDR1 is MNHEY and CDR2 is SVGEGT.

This chain links TRBV7-9 with TRBJ2-1; D possibly matches TRBD1 or TRBD2 (6 bases each). This CDR3 has 15 residues. Trimming stripped 2 bases from V and 5 bases from J, with 13 bases between. Germline V lookup: CDR1 SEHNR, CDR2 FQNEAQ (reference sequence). The CDR3 region has the DNA TGTGCCAGCAGCTTACCGGGGGCCCGCCACAATGAGCAGTTCTTC. Residues: CASSLPGARHNEQFF.

Only a few counts were recorded for this clonotype. The rearrangement joins TRBV7-9 to TRBJ1-5, with 7 positions matching TRBD1. Germline V gene sequence: CDR1 SEHNR, CDR2 FQNEAQ (reference sequence). V trimming: 3 bases; J trimming: 0 bases; junction bases outside the gene matches: 8. The CDR3 spans 17 residues. CDR3 DNA sequence: TGTGCCAGCAGCTTCGGTGGGACAGTCGATAGCAATCAGCCCCAGCATTTT. It yields the protein CASSFGGTVDSNQPQHF.

The rearrangement links TRBV6-6 to TRBJ2-4; 9 positions agree with TRBD2. The CDR3 has 20 amino acids. Germline V gene data show CDR1 as MNHNY and CDR2 as SVGAGI (reference sequence). V trimming: 10 bases; J trimming: 0 bases; junction bases outside the gene matches: 22. The CDR3 DNA sequence: TGTGCCACTCGGCTAGCGGGATTCCGGGGACCAACGCTAGCCAAAAACATTCAGTACTTC. It is translated as CATRLAGFRGPTLAKNIQYF.

This chain connects TRBV11-2 to TRBJ1-5; D is uncertain. The length of the CDR3 is 13 residues. The V end lost 3 bases, the J end lost 5 bases, and 8 bases lay between the germline ends. Germline CDR1 and CDR2: SGHAT and FQNNGV. The CDR3 reads CASSFRAYQPQHF. The CDR3 DNA is TGTGCCAGCAGCTTCAGAGCGTATCAGCCCCAGCATTTT.

This chain joins TRBV7-8 and TRBJ2-1, with TRBD2 matching over 13 bases. The length of the CDR3 is 18 residues. Trimming at V came to 0 bases and at J to 5 bases, leaving 7 bases not matched to a gene. Germline V gene data show CDR1 as SGHVS and CDR2 as FQNEAQ. CDR3: CASSLALAGGDLDNEQFF. As DNA, the CDR3 is TGTGCCAGCAGCTTAGCACTAGCGGGAGGGGACTTGGACAATGAGCAGTTCTTC.

CDR3 bases: TGTGCCAGTGGACAACAGGGCAATGAGCAGTTCTTC. Protein: CASGQQGNEQFF. V and J are TRBV19 and TRBJ2-1; tentative D call: TRBD1 (6 bases). V lost 8 bases and J 6 bases, leaving 11 bases between the germline ends. Germline V gene lookup returns CDR1 LNHDA and CDR2 SQIVND (reference sequence). The CDR3 loop spans 12 amino acids.

V usage is TRBV2 and J usage is TRBJ2-1; 7 bases align to TRBD1. J gave up 6 bases and V 11 bases, and 7 bases lay outside the gene matches. This CDR3 has 12 amino acids. The germline gives CDR1 SNHLY, CDR2 FYNNEI. In nucleotides, the CDR3 is TGTGCCGCGACAGGGATCTTCAATGAGCAGTTCTTC. It specifies CAATGIFNEQFF.

CDR3 sequence: CSARDLAGNYNEQFF. CDR3 nucleotide sequence: TGCAGTGCTAGAGATCTAGCGGGAAACTACAATGAGCAGTTCTTC. V and J are TRBV20-1 and TRBJ2-1; 9 bases are shared with TRBD2. The CDR3 spans 15 residues. Losses at the gene ends were 0 bases for V and 3 bases for J; bases not matched to a gene: 3. CDR1 DFQATT and CDR2 SNEGSKA come from the germline V gene (reference sequence).

There are a few counts of this clonotype. V is TRBV7-8 and J is TRBJ1-5, with D possibly matching TRBD1 (6 bases). Trimming took 5 bases from V and 3 from J, leaving 11 bases between them. The CDR3 is made up of 14 amino acids. Germline loops: CDR1 SGHVS, CDR2 FQNEAQ. The CDR3 here is CASSAGAINQPQHF. The CDR3 DNA follows: TGTGCCAGCAGCGCGGGGGCCATCAATCAGCCCCAGCATTTT.

This clonotype turned up a few times. V gene TRBV10-3 combines with J gene TRBJ2-5; 9 nucleotides align to TRBD1. The CDR3 contains 12 residues. V was pared by 6 bases and J by 5 bases, with 1 base of the junction left unmatched. Germline CDR1 is ENHRY and CDR2 is SYGVKD. CDR3 DNA sequence: TGTGCCATCAGAGACAGGGGGGAGACCCAGTACTTC. The encoded protein is CAIRDRGETQYF.

The V gene is TRBV5-1, the J gene TRBJ2-1; 10 nucleotides match TRBD2. The CDR3 spans 18 residues. Unmatched junction bases numbered 8, after V lost 0 bases and J lost 2 bases. CDR1 and CDR2 (germline): SGHRS, YFSETQ. The CDR3 coding sequence is TGCGCCAGCAGCTTGGGGCTAGCGGGGGCTCCCGCCTACAATGAGCAGTTCTTC. Its protein product is CASSLGLAGAPAYNEQFF. The variable domain in full, with the rest retrieved from reference TRBV5-1 and TRBJ2-1, is KAGVTQTPRYLIKTRGQQVTLSCSPISGHRSVSWYQQTPGQGLQFLFEYFSETQRNKGNFPGRFSGRQFSNSRSEMNVSTLELGDSALYLCASSLGLAGAPAYNEQFFGPGTRLTVL.

This clonotype has at least ten counts. The J gene is TRBJ1-5, the V gene TRBV24-1, with 7 bases identical to TRBD1. The CDR3 length is 15 residues. V lost 12 bases to trimming and J lost 3 bases; unmatched junction nucleotides: 13. From germline, CDR1 is KGHDR and CDR2 SFDVKD. The CDR3 loop reads CAVGGSGQHNQPQHF. CDR3 sequence (DNA): TGTGCCGTAGGGGGCTCGGGACAGCACAATCAGCCCCAGCATTTT.

This sequence joins TRBV29-1 and TRBJ1-2, with 7 nucleotides matching TRBD1. V was pared by 5 bases and J by 4 bases, with 7 bases of the junction left unmatched. CDR1 is SQVTM, CDR2 ANQGSEA, per germline. The length of the CDR3 is 13 residues. The chain's CDR3 is CSVSAGTAYGYTF. The CDR3 region has the DNA TGCAGCGTTTCCGCCGGGACAGCCTATGGCTACACCTTC.

The V call is TRBV4-1, the J call TRBJ1-4; TRBD1 agrees at 10 bases. Germline V gives CDR1 MGHRA, CDR2 YSYEKL. This CDR3 is built from 19 residues. The J segment lost 2 bases and the V segment lost 4 bases, leaving 13 bases of the junction unmatched. The CDR3 spells CASSRPGQGTGGTNEKLFF. For the CDR3, the DNA is TGCGCCAGCAGCCGCCCGGGACAGGGGACCGGGGGCACTAATGAAAAACTGTTTTTT.

This sequence joins TRBV28 and TRBJ2-5; D unclear. The CDR3 extends over 14 amino acids. V was clipped by 4 bases and J by 1 base, with 10 bases between them. Germline loops: CDR1 MDHEN, CDR2 SYDVKM. The CDR3 DNA is TGTGCCAGCAGTTCCCCGCAGGCCCAAGAGACCCAGTACTTC. Translated: CASSSPQAQETQYF.

This clonotype has just a few counts. J is TRBJ2-7 and V is TRBV9; D possibly corresponds to TRBD2 (5 bases). The CDR3 consists of 13 residues. Germline V lookup: CDR1 SGDLS, CDR2 YYNGEE. V was shortened by 0 bases and J by 4 bases, with 8 bases between the two germline ends. DNA of the CDR3: TGTGCCAGCAGCGTAGGGGAGTCGTACGAGCAGTACTTC. Protein product: CASSVGESYEQYF.

The rearrangement uses TRBV6-1 and TRBJ1-5; 8 bases line up with TRBD1. The CDR3 runs 16 residues. In germline, CDR1 is MNHNS, CDR2 SASEGT. Unmatched junction bases numbered 7, after V lost 2 bases and J lost 4 bases. The chain's CDR3 is CASSERTGRGNQPQHF. Written as DNA, the CDR3 is TGTGCCAGCAGTGAAAGGACAGGGCGAGGGAATCAGCCCCAGCATTTT.

In its sample, this clonotype was seen once. This rearrangement joins TRBV24-1 to TRBJ2-1; D is unclear. CDR3 length: 13 residues. The germline V and J ends were trimmed by 3 bases and 3 bases, with 5 bases remaining between them. Germline-derived CDR1 and CDR2 are KGHDR and SFDVKD. CDR3 in amino acids: CATSDPSYNEQFF. The CDR3 coding sequence is TGTGCCACCAGTGATCCCAGCTACAATGAGCAGTTCTTC.

This clonotype was seen a few times. V and J are TRBV7-9 and TRBJ2-2, with D uncertain. The length of the CDR3 is 15 residues. V shed 5 bases and J shed 4 bases, with 14 bases lying between them. Germline CDR1 reads SEHNR; CDR2 reads FQNEAQ (reference sequence). The CDR3 sequence is CASSIQTHFTGELFF. As DNA, the CDR3 is TGTGCCAGCAGCATACAAACCCATTTCACCGGGGAGCTGTTTTTT.

V gene TRBV15 combines with J gene TRBJ2-1, with 11 positions matching TRBD2. This CDR3 is built from 20 residues. Germline V gives CDR1 LNHNV, CDR2 YYDKDF (reference sequence). V lost 0 bases to trimming and J lost 3 bases; unmatched junction nucleotides: 13. As DNA, the CDR3 is TGTGCCACCAGCAGAGACTCACTCTCTGGGACTAGCGGAGGCTACAATGAGCAGTTCTTC. This gives the protein CATSRDSLSGTSGGYNEQFF.